This T cell receptor (beta chain) was retrieved from a study of T cell repertoires in cytomegalovirus infection. Whole-study context: Public TCR beta signature analysis indicated the presence of both CMV infection and matching HLA type.

TCRdb reprocessed the reads via MiXCR and lists one record per CDR3 protein. The sample contains approximately 490,000 distinct CDR3 sequences, about 11% of which appear only once. Germline V lookup: CDR1 DFQATT, CDR2 SNEGSKA (reference sequence). V lost 3 bases, J lost 8 bases, and 9 bases stayed unmatched. The CDR3 sequence is 16 residues long. With respect to this clonotype: Its specificity is unknown.

Study-wide points: CMV carriers with the relevant HLA were identified by cumulative public TCR beta family frequency. What dominated the ex vivo response were HLA-C-restricted CMV-specific TCR beta clonotypes.

The sample comprised PBMCs. The chain carries TRBV20-1 and TRBJ2-1; TRBD2 matches at 14 bases. The sequence came from a human donor in good health (CMV status not recorded). Some clones in this sample may be carry-over from other donors' samples. CDR3 sequence reads: CSARATSGRGRDEQFF. The CDR3 DNA reads TGCAGTGCTAGGGCGACTAGCGGGAGGGGACGCGATGAGCAGTTCTTC.